The clone carrying this TCR beta chain has only a few counts. V was clipped by 5 bases and J by 1 base, with 15 bases between them. CDR1 is DFQATT and CDR2 is SNEGSKA in the germline V gene (reference sequence). The CDR3 runs 14 residues. These data originate in a study of T cells in Graves' hyperthyroidism and ophthalmopathy. What was amplified from RNA transcripts were TCR beta CDR3 regions. TCR CDR3 underwent first-round RT-PCR with the HTBI primer set. TCRdb called the multiplex PCR reads again in MiXCR, with one record for every CDR3 protein. The table includes some 600,000 distinct CDR3 sequences, about 15% detected once.

This sequence originates from a woman aged 25 to 39 with Graves' hyperthyroidism that later progressed to Graves' ophthalmopathy. Sequenced sample: blood. This chain connects TRBV20-1 to TRBJ2-7; D may be TRBD2 (6 bases). CDR3 protein: CSAVPGGLSYEQYF. CDR3 DNA sequence: TGCAGTGCTGTCCCTGGGGGACTGTCCTACGAGCAGTACTTC.